One sample yielded the 21 T cell receptor beta chains listed below, sequenced in a study of blood T cell repertoires in COVID-19. Assay used: immunoSEQ multiplex PCR; TCRdb lists only in-frame clones, some missing. The repertoire holds over 100,000 clones, with roughly 80% as singletons. Sequencing was carried out using peripheral blood. The receptors stem from a woman aged 60 to 75 with acute or convalescent COVID-19.

The chain carries TRBV18 and TRBJ1-3, with a possible D match to TRBD1 (6 bases). Germline V gene data show CDR1 as KGHSH and CDR2 as LQKENI. V gave up 6 bases and J gave up 3 bases, with 36 bases separating them. CDR3 length: 22 residues. This CDR3 is CASSYRYSTPPTGDEHGNTIYF. The CDR3 nucleotides read TGTGCCAGCTCGTACCGCTACTCCACTCCTCCGACAGGAGATGAGCATGGAAACACCATATATTTT.

This clone was recorded many times. CDR3 loop: CASSQGHIEKLFF. CDR3 bases: TGCGCCAGCAGCCAGGGACACATAGAAAAACTGTTTTTT. The chain employs TRBV5-1 and TRBJ1-4, with TRBD1 as a possible D gene (6 bases). The germline CDR1 and CDR2 sequences are SGHRS and YFSETQ. V lost 4 bases, J lost 8 bases, and 12 bases lay in between. The CDR3 contains 13 residues.

Points on this clone: One junction end does not reproduce the germline sequence, and a read error may be involved. The gene calls are TRBV2 and TRBJ1-2; TRBD1 matches 7 bases. This CDR3 is built from 15 residues. From germline, CDR1 is SNHLY and CDR2 FYNNEI. The CDR3 reads CASREDRAGVYGYTF. The CDR3 DNA sequence: TGTGCCAGCAGGGAAGACAGGGCCGGGGTCTATGGCTACACCTTC.

The sample holds a few counts of this clone. The chain couples TRBV30 to TRBJ1-6; 7 bases map to TRBD1. Germline V lookup: CDR1 GTSNPN, CDR2 SVGIG (reference sequence). The CDR3 totals 16 residues. J lost 9 bases, V lost 5 bases, and 16 bases had no gene match. This chain's CDR3 is CAWGLTGSAEGSPLHF. The CDR3 nucleotides read TGTGCCTGGGGACTGACAGGGAGCGCCGAAGGTTCACCCCTCCACTTT.

The chain is built from TRBV19 and TRBJ1-1; D call uncertain. The germline CDR1 and CDR2 sequences are LNHDA and SQIVND (reference sequence). This CDR3 has 14 residues. Trimming pared 7 bases from V and 0 bases from J, leaving 12 bases between. The DNA for the CDR3 is TGTGCCAGTAACTCCGTTTCCATGAACACTGAAGCTTTCTTT. Protein sequence: CASNSVSMNTEAFF. The full variable domain, in which reference TRBV19 and TRBJ1-1 provide the parts outside the CDR3, is DGGITQSPKYLFRKEGQNVTLSCEQNLNHDAMYWYRQDPGQGLRLIYYSQIVNDFQKGDIAEGYSVSREKKESFPLTVTSAQKNPTAFYLCASNSVSMNTEAFFGQGTRLTVV.

The CDR3 loop is CASSHREPLYQPQHF. CDR3 coding DNA: TGCGCCAGCAGTCACCGGGAACCTCTATACCAGCCCCAGCATTTT. V and J are TRBV23-1 and TRBJ1-5; no clear D gene. TRBV23-1 is labeled an ORF, and its function is uncertain. The CDR3 covers 15 residues. V was clipped by 3 bases and J by 7 bases, with 16 bases between them.

This clone has a handful of counts. The J gene is TRBJ1-1, the V gene TRBV19; D gene unclear. Trimming left V 3 bases short and J 3 bases short, with 11 bases between. The germline CDR1 and CDR2 sequences are LNHDA and SQIVND (reference sequence). The CDR3 length is 14 residues. CDR3 nucleotides: TGTGCCAGTAGTATCCTCGGGTGGGACACTGAAGCTTTCTTT. It yields the protein CASSILGWDTEAFF.

The chain links TRBV10-3 to TRBJ2-1, with 9 nucleotides matching TRBD1. This CDR3 is 16 amino acids long. V shed 5 bases and J 0 bases; nucleotides not matched to a gene: 5. Germline V lookup: CDR1 ENHRY, CDR2 SYGVKD. CDR3 in DNA: TGTGCCATCAGTCCCGGGACAGGGAACTCCTACAATGAGCAGTTCTTC. This sequence encodes CAISPGTGNSYNEQFF.

J is TRBJ2-1 and V is TRBV5-1; 14 bases line up with TRBD2. Germline V gene lookup returns CDR1 SGHRS and CDR2 YFSETQ. Germline trimming cut 4 bases from V and 7 bases from J; bases unmatched to any gene: 4. The length of the CDR3 is 15 residues. CDR3 in amino acids: CASSTGTSGGNEQFF. CDR3 nucleotide sequence: TGCGCCAGCAGCACAGGGACTAGCGGGGGTAATGAGCAGTTCTTC. Full variable domain (missing parts from reference TRBV5-1 and TRBJ2-1): KAGVTQTPRYLIKTRGQQVTLSCSPISGHRSVSWYQQTPGQGLQFLFEYFSETQRNKGNFPGRFSGRQFSNSRSEMNVSTLELGDSALYLCASSTGTSGGNEQFFGPGTRLTVL.

The gene calls are TRBV7-9 and TRBJ2-1, with 7 bases matching TRBD2. V shed 5 bases and J 4 bases; nucleotides not matched to a gene: 2. CDR3 length: 13 amino acids. The V gene's germline CDR1 is SEHNR and CDR2 FQNEAQ (reference sequence). The chain's CDR3 is CASSREAYNEQFF. The CDR3 region has the DNA TGTGCCAGCAGCCGGGAGGCGTACAATGAGCAGTTCTTC. The variable domain in full, completed from reference TRBV7-9 and TRBJ2-1, reads DTGVSQNPRHKITKRGQNVTFRCDPISEHNRLYWYRQTLGQGPEFLTYFQNEAQLEKSRLLSDRFSAERPKGSFSTLEIQRTEQGDSAMYLCASSREAYNEQFFGPGTRLTVL.

The CDR3 loop reads CASSRLTSGGGTDTQYF. For the CDR3, the DNA is TGTGCCAGCAGTCGCCTTACTAGCGGGGGGGGGACAGATACGCAGTATTTT. This chain uses TRBV27 with TRBJ2-3, with 13 bases aligning to TRBD2. The CDR3 is made up of 17 amino acids. Germline assignment: CDR1 MNHEY and CDR2 SMNVEV (reference sequence). The J segment lost 3 bases and the V segment lost 5 bases, leaving 8 bases of the junction unmatched.

The sample holds one count of this clone. The chain carries TRBV11-2 and TRBJ1-1; tentative D call: TRBD1 (6 bases). The V gene's germline CDR1 is SGHAT and CDR2 FQNNGV. V was trimmed by 6 bases and J by 11 bases, leaving 19 bases between them. This CDR3 has 13 amino acids. The CDR3: CASSWSQGFGAFF. The CDR3, as DNA: TGTGCCAGCAGTTGGAGCCAGGGGTTCGGGGCTTTCTTT.

The chain couples TRBV30 to TRBJ1-2; 7 nucleotides align to TRBD1. CDR3 length: 14 amino acids. V trimming: 4 bases; J trimming: 6 bases; junction bases outside the gene matches: 11. Germline CDR1 and CDR2: GTSNPN and SVGIG (reference sequence). DNA of the CDR3: TGTGCCTGGACCCCAGGGGGAATTATTAATGGCTACACCTTC. This codes for CAWTPGGIINGYTF.

In this sample, this clone turned up once. The V call is TRBV5-4, the J call TRBJ2-7; TRBD2 matches at 7 bases. Germline CDR1 reads SGHNT; CDR2 reads YYREEE (reference sequence). Trimming at V came to 1 base and at J to 4 bases, leaving 8 bases not matched to a gene. This CDR3 contains 15 residues. Here the CDR3 DNA reads TGTGCCAGCAGCTTGTCAGGCGGGAGTACATACGAGCAGTACTTC. Translation gives CASSLSGGSTYEQYF.

The rearrangement uses TRBV10-1 and TRBJ2-2; D perhaps matches TRBD2 (6 bases). The germline gives CDR1 WNHNN, CDR2 SYGVQD (reference sequence). V was clipped by 9 bases and J by 4 bases, with 12 bases between them. The CDR3 has 13 amino acids. For the CDR3, the DNA is TGCGCCAGTTCCCGGGACTTCACCGGGGAGCTGTTTTTT. It translates to CASSRDFTGELFF.

This sequence joins TRBV28 and TRBJ2-7; TRBD2 is a possible D gene (5 bases). The CDR3 loop spans 12 amino acids. Germline V CDR1 and CDR2: MDHEN, SYDVKM. V was clipped by 8 bases and J by 1 base, with 9 bases between them. CDR3 DNA sequence: TGTGCCAGCTGCGAGGGTTCCTACGAGCAGTACTTC. Amino acids: CASCEGSYEQYF.

The genes are TRBV7-9 and TRBJ1-3; TRBD1 might be the D (5 bases). The CDR3 runs 16 residues. Germline assignment: CDR1 SEHNR and CDR2 FQNEAQ (reference sequence). The V end lost 1 base, the J end lost 12 bases, and 22 bases lay between the germline ends. The CDR3 protein is CASSLVFSPTLGHIYF. CDR3 in DNA: TGTGCCAGCAGCTTAGTTTTCAGCCCAACCCTGGGGCACATATATTTT.

The rearrangement joins TRBV6-5 to TRBJ1-6; 9 nucleotides align to TRBD1. Germline V gene data show CDR1 as MNHEY and CDR2 as SVGAGI. The CDR3 spans 14 residues. J lost 10 bases, V lost 7 bases, and 8 bases had no gene match. The CDR3 DNA reads TGTGCCAGCACCCAGGGACAGGGCGGATCACCCCTCCACTTT. Translation: CASTQGQGGSPLHF.

This clone was seen only a few times. The rearrangement joins TRBV28 to TRBJ1-1; 9 bases align to TRBD1. Germline V lookup: CDR1 MDHEN, CDR2 SYDVKM. Unmatched junction bases numbered 5, after V lost 5 bases and J lost 4 bases. There are 14 residues in the CDR3. In nucleotides, the CDR3 is TGTGCCAGCAGTCCGGGACAGGGCTTCACTGAAGCTTTCTTT. Its protein is CASSPGQGFTEAFF.

This chain uses TRBV28 with TRBJ1-4; D might be TRBD1 (6 bases). V was pared by 2 bases and J by 7 bases, with 14 bases between. In germline, CDR1 is MDHEN, CDR2 SYDVKM. This CDR3 region has 15 residues. The CDR3 DNA sequence: TGTGCCAGCAGTTTACCTCAAGGACAGAGTGAAAAACTGTTTTTT. Translation gives CASSLPQGQSEKLFF.

The chain uses TRBV3-1 (or the pseudogene TRBV3-2) and TRBJ2-5; D perhaps matches TRBD1 (5 bases). This CDR3 has 11 amino acids. Germline CDR1 and CDR2: LGHDT and YNNKEL (reference sequence). The germline V and J ends were trimmed by 1 base and 9 bases, with 6 bases remaining between them. CDR3 region: CASSQGRAQYF. CDR3 nucleotide sequence: TGTGCCAGCAGCCAAGGCAGGGCCCAGTACTTC.